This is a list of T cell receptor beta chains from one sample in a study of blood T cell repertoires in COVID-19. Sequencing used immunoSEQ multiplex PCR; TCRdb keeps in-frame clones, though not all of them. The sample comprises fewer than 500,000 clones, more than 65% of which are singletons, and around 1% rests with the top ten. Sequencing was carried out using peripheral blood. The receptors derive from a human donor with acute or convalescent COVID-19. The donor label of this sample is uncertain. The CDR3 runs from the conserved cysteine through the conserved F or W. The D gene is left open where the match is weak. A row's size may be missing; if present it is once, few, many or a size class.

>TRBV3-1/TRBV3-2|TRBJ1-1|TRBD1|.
CASRRQGNTEAFF
TGTGCCAGCAGACGACAGGGGAACACTGAAGCTTTCTTT
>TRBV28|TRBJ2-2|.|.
CASSLGGAGELFF
TGTGCCAGCAGTTTAGGAGGTGCTGGGGAGCTGTTTTTT
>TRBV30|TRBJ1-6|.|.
CAWNYIQDLSPLHF
TGTGCCTGGAATTATATACAGGATCTATCACCCCTCCACTTT
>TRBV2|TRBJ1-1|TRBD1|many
CASSRDRETEAFF
TGTGCCAGCAGCCGGGACAGGGAAACTGAAGCTTTCTTT
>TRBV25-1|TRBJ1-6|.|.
CASSGLHNSPLHF
TGTGCCAGCAGTGGACTCCACAATTCACCCCTCCACTTT
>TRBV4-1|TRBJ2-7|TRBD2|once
CASSQVGGVPYEQYF
TGCGCCAGCAGCCAAGTCGGGGGGGTCCCCTACGAGCAGTACTTC
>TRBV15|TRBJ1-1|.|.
CATSGLKRSNTEAFF
TGTGCCACCAGCGGACTGAAACGGTCGAACACTGAAGCTTTCTTT
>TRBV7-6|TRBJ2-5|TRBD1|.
CASNPGTGSRRETQYF
TGTGCCAGCAACCCCGGGACAGGGAGTAGGAGAGAGACCCAGTACTTC
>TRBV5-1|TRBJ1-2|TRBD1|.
CASSMPGTGDGYTF
TGCGCCAGCAGCATGCCCGGGACAGGGGATGGCTACACCTTC
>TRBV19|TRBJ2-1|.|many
CATRGEMLNEQFF
TGTGCCACCCGGGGAGAGATGCTTAATGAGCAGTTCTTC
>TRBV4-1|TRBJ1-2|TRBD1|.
CASSQTQGANYGYTF
TGCGCCAGCAGCCAAACCCAGGGGGCTAACTATGGCTACACCTTC
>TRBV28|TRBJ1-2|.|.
CASSPWGSEVDGPIFETYGYTF
TGTGCCAGCAGCCCATGGGGCAGTGAAGTTGACGGGCCGATCTTCGAGACCTATGGCTACACCTTC
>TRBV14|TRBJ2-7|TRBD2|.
CASRKSSGGMNEQYF
TGTGCCAGCAGAAAATCTAGCGGGGGTATGAACGAGCAGTACTTC
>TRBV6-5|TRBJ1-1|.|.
CASRITFNTEAFF
TGTGCCAGCAGGATAACATTCAACACTGAAGCTTTCTTT
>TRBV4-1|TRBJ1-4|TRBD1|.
CASSFQGAPNEKLFF
TGCGCCAGCAGCTTTCAGGGGGCTCCTAATGAAAAACTGTTTTTT
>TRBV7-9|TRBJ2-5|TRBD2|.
CASSRSGGETQYF
TGTGCCAGCAGCCGTAGCGGGGGGGAGACCCAGTACTTC
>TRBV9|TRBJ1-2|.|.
CASSVDNNYGYTF
TGTGCCAGCAGCGTAGACAATAACTATGGCTACACCTTC